This TCR beta chain was identified during a study of T cells in Graves' hyperthyroidism and ophthalmopathy. RNA transcripts were the template for amplifying TCR beta CDR3 regions. First-round RT-PCR of the TCR CDR3 relied on the HTBI primer set. TCRdb analysed the multiplex PCR reads with MiXCR anew, one entry per CDR3 protein. This sample yields 340,000 or so distinct CDR3 sequences, of which roughly 21% are seen a single time; around 48% belongs to the top ten. V gave up 2 bases and J gave up 8 bases, with 9 bases separating them. The CDR3 runs 13 residues. The receptor was isolated from a woman aged 50 to 60 with Graves' hyperthyroidism. Sequenced material: blood. The V call is TRBV12-3 or TRBV12-4, the J call TRBJ1-4, with D unresolved. Here the CDR3 reads CASSLMEREKLFF. For the CDR3, the DNA is TGTGCCAGCAGTTTAATGGAGCGAGAAAAACTGTTTTTT.